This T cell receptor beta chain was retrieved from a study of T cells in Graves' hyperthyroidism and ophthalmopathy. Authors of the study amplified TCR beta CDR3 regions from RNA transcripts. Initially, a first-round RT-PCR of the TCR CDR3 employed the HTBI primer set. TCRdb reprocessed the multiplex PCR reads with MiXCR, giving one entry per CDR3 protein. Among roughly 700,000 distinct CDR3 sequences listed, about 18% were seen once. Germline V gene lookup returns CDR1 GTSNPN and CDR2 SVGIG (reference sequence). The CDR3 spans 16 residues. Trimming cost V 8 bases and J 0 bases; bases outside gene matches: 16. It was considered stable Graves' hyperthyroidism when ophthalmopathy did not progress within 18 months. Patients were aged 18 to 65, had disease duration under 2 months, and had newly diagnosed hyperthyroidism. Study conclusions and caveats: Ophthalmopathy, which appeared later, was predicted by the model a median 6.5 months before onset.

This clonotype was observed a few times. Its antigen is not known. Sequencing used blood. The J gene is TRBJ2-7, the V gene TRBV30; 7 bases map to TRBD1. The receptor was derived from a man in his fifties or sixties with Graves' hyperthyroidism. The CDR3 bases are TGTGCCCTTCTTTATATTTCGGGACAGCACTCCTACGAGCAGTACTTC. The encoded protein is CALLYISGQHSYEQYF.